This T cell receptor beta chain was recovered during a study of neurological immune-mediated disorders. PBMCs numbering 2 million and stored at -80 C yielded the unsorted libraries. The cDNA was produced through 5'RACE with 10-nucleotide random UMIs. Over 160 million TCR-beta sequences from 15-18 subjects came out of each sequencing run. MiXCR was run by TCRdb on the 5' RACE reads, yielding one entry per CDR3 protein. Among approximately 100,000 distinct CDR3 sequences listed, 3.5% were seen once. This clonotype appeared many times. At one end the junction does not follow the germline gene, possibly because of a read error. This CDR3 contains 13 residues. Germline loops: CDR1 SQVTM, CDR2 ANQGSEA.

The J gene is TRBJ2-3, the V gene TRBV29-1; D could derive from TRBD1 or TRBD2 (6 bases each). The clonotype was recovered from a woman younger than 30 with multiple sclerosis. The sequenced material came from PBMCs. DNA of the CDR3: TGCAGCGTCGAAGGGGGAGGTACAGATACGCAGTATTTT. Its protein is CSVEGGGTDTQYF.